Presented here are 14 T cell receptor beta chains from one specimen sequenced in a study of blood T cell repertoires in COVID-19. This table comes from immunoSEQ multiplex PCR, and its TCRdb copy is limited to in-frame clones, with some not included. The sample records 95,000 to 150,000 clones, 74% being singletons. The source material was peripheral blood. All receptors come from a man older than 75 with COVID-19, enrolled during active disease.

The V gene is TRBV5-1, the J gene TRBJ2-1; 12 bases map to TRBD2. CDR3 length: 17 residues. Germline CDR1 reads SGHRS; CDR2 reads YFSETQ. With V trimmed by 4 bases and J by 7 bases, 12 bases remained unmatched. As DNA, the CDR3 is TGCGCCAGCAGCAAGACTAGCGGGAGCGAAGGAAGGAATGAGCAGTTCTTC. This sequence encodes CASSKTSGSEGRNEQFF. The complete variable domain, with remaining parts taken from reference TRBV5-1 and TRBJ2-1, reads KAGVTQTPRYLIKTRGQQVTLSCSPISGHRSVSWYQQTPGQGLQFLFEYFSETQRNKGNFPGRFSGRQFSNSRSEMNVSTLELGDSALYLCASSKTSGSEGRNEQFFGPGTRLTVL.

The chain recombines TRBV6-2 or TRBV6-3 with TRBJ2-7, with TRBD1 matching over 8 bases. The length of the CDR3 is 14 residues. The V gene's germline CDR1 is MNHEY and CDR2 SVGEGT. V was clipped by 5 bases and J by 2 bases; unmatched bases: 5. The CDR3 nucleotides are TGTGCCAGCAGTGACGACAGGGGAGCCTACGAGCAGTACTTC. This codes for CASSDDRGAYEQYF.

This clone was counted only a few times. The chain links TRBV15 to TRBJ1-3, with a tentative D call TRBD1 (5 bases). Germline CDR1 and CDR2: LNHNV and YYDKDF (reference sequence). V lost 5 bases and J lost 4, with 9 bases in between. CDR3 length equals 13 residues. CDR3 DNA: TGTGCCACCAGCTTCCAGGGCGGAAACACCATATATTTT. It codes for CATSFQGGNTIYF.

CDR3 DNA sequence: TGCGCCAGCAGCTCACAGGGGGTTAATACTGAAGCTTTCTTT. As protein: CASSSQGVNTEAFF. The chain recombines TRBV5-1 with TRBJ1-1; 8 nucleotides agree with TRBD1. Germline loops: CDR1 SGHRS, CDR2 YFSETQ. CDR3 length equals 14 residues. Trimming at V came to 3 bases and at J to 5 bases, leaving 6 bases not matched to a gene.

The chain joins TRBV15 to TRBJ2-7; D not resolved. The CDR3 consists of 15 residues. Germline CDR1 reads LNHNV; CDR2 reads YYDKDF (reference sequence). Trimming took 3 bases from V and 7 from J, leaving 19 bases between them. The CDR3 DNA is TGTGCCACCAGCAGGAGTGGCGACGTCTCGAGGGAGCAGTACTTC. As protein: CATSRSGDVSREQYF.

This clone was observed a single time. The rearrangement uses TRBV6-1 and TRBJ1-2; a weak D match, TRBD1 (5 bases). The CDR3 totals 14 residues. The germline V and J ends were trimmed by 1 base and 3 bases, with 9 bases remaining between them. The germline V gene encodes CDR1 MNHNS and CDR2 SASEGT. CDR3 amino acids: CASSEVEGDYGYTF. Written as DNA, the CDR3 is TGTGCCAGCAGTGAAGTTGAAGGGGACTATGGCTACACCTTC.

The chain joins TRBV7-6 to TRBJ2-3; 16 bases are shared with TRBD2. Germline V lookup: CDR1 SGHVS, CDR2 FNYEAQ. This CDR3 region has 17 residues. Trimming removed 4 bases from V and 4 bases from J; junction bases left unmatched: 5. The CDR3 loop reads CASSWGLAGGFSDTQYF. CDR3 DNA: TGTGCCAGCAGCTGGGGACTAGCGGGAGGGTTTTCAGATACGCAGTATTTT.

The rearrangement joins TRBV5-4 to TRBJ1-2, with unresolved D. V was trimmed by 0 bases and J by 8 bases, leaving 8 bases between them. CDR3 length: 12 amino acids. Germline lookup yields CDR1 SGHNT and CDR2 YYREEE (reference sequence). CDR3 protein: CASSLDRRGYTF. CDR3 DNA sequence: TGTGCCAGCAGCTTGGATCGGCGGGGCTACACCTTC.

This clone occurred once. This chain joins TRBV14 and TRBJ2-5, with 9 bases fitting TRBD2. Germline assignment: CDR1 SGHDN and CDR2 FVKESK. This CDR3 contains 17 residues. The junction had 8 bases not matched to a gene; V was cut back by 1 base and J by 2 bases. CDR3 sequence (DNA): TGTGCCAGCAGCCAAGTGCGACTAGCGGCTAAGCAAGAGACCCAGTACTTC. Amino acid sequence: CASSQVRLAAKQETQYF.

J is TRBJ2-6 and V is TRBV7-3; no firm D call. The V end was cut by 5 bases, the J end by 0 bases, with 8 bases between. CDR1 SGHTA and CDR2 FQGTGA come from the germline V gene. CDR3 length equals 15 residues. DNA for the CDR3: TGTGCCAGCAGCGCGATAGTCTCTGGGGCCAACGTCCTGACTTTC. Protein: CASSAIVSGANVLTF.

V usage is TRBV19 and J usage is TRBJ2-7; the D is unclear. This CDR3 comprises 14 residues. V gave up 3 bases and J gave up 1 base, with 10 bases separating them. The germline gives CDR1 LNHDA, CDR2 SQIVND (reference sequence). This CDR3 reads CASSISSGSYEQYF. The CDR3 DNA is TGTGCCAGTAGTATCAGTTCTGGTTCCTACGAGCAGTACTTC.

This rearrangement joins TRBV5-1 to TRBJ2-4; 11 bases align to TRBD2. The CDR3 consists of 19 residues. Trimming removed 4 bases from V and 0 bases from J; junction bases left unmatched: 12. Germline loops: CDR1 SGHRS, CDR2 YFSETQ. CDR3 nucleotides: TGCGCCAGCAGCGAGGGCGGGACTAGCGGTATTCTAGCCAAAAACATTCAGTACTTC. This sequence encodes CASSEGGTSGILAKNIQYF.

This sequence joins TRBV2 and TRBJ2-3, with 9 bases matching TRBD1. J lost 6 bases, V lost 3 bases, and 10 bases had no gene match. This CDR3 comprises 16 residues. Germline V gene lookup returns CDR1 SNHLY and CDR2 FYNNEI. The CDR3 protein is CASSEDGTGNGDTQYF. The DNA of the CDR3 is TGTGCCAGCAGTGAGGATGGGACAGGGAACGGGGATACGCAGTATTTT.

The chain uses TRBV28 and TRBJ1-5; D ambiguous. The CDR3 runs 10 residues. Germline V gene data show CDR1 as MDHEN and CDR2 as SYDVKM. Trimming shortened V by 5 bases and J by 9 bases, and 5 bases separated the two germline ends. CDR3 loop: CASSPGPQHF. CDR3 nucleotide sequence: TGTGCCAGCAGTCCAGGGCCCCAGCATTTT.